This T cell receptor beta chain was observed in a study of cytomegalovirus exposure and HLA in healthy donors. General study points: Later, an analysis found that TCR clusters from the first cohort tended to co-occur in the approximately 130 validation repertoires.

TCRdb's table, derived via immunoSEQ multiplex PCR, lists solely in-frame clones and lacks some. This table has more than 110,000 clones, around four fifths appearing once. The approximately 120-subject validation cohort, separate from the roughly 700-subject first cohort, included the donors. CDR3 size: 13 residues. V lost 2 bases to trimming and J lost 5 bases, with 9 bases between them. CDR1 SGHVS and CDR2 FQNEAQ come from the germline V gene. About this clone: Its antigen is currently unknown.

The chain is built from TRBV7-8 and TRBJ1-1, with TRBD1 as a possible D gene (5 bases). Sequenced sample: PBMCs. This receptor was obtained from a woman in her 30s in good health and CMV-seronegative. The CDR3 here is CASSLQGRTEAFF. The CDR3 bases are TGTGCCAGCAGCTTACAGGGTCGGACTGAAGCTTTCTTT. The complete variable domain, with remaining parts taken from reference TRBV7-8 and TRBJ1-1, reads GAGVSQSPRYKVAKRGQDVALRCDPISGHVSLFWYQQALGQGPEFLTYFQNEAQLDKSGLPSDRFFAERPEGSVSTLKIQRTQQEDSAVYLCASSLQGRTEAFFGQGTRLTVV.